This T cell receptor beta chain was retrieved from a study of OX40 agonist ivuxolimab in advanced cancers. Across the study: Over 30% of patients had received prior checkpoint inhibitor therapy.

Using immunoSEQ multiplex PCR, the repertoire was profiled, and TCRdb retains in-frame clones only, with some absent. The sample yields approximately 79,000 clones, 85% to 95% seen once. Trimming removed 4 bases from V and 9 bases from J; junction bases left unmatched: 6. The CDR3 loop spans 15 amino acids. Germline-derived CDR1 and CDR2 are LGHNA and YNFKEQ. The V gene is TRBV4-2, the J gene TRBJ1-4; 12 bases are a match to TRBD1. This clonotype was sampled from an adult with an advanced solid tumor such as melanoma, head and neck, liver or kidney cancer. The source material was CD4+ or CD8+ T cells sorted from blood, sampled in a trial of the OX40 agonist ivuxolimab. CDR3 amino acids: CASSPPGQGAKKLFF. In DNA, the CDR3 is TGTGCCAGCAGCCCACCGGGACAGGGGGCTAAAAAACTGTTTTTT.